This T cell receptor beta chain was recorded in a study of early T cells in non-severe SARS-CoV-2 infection. Across the whole study: Sequencing was performed on bulk RNA from unsorted whole blood, leaving chains unpaired. Study-level points and caveats: There was a bias toward anti-spike CD8 responses in VDJdb matching, which missed private and CD4 specificities.

cDNA molecules, individually, were tagged with unique molecular identifiers. TCRdb passed the 5' RACE reads through MiXCR, listing each CDR3 protein once. The sample yields some 70,000 distinct CDR3 sequences, roughly 8.7% seen once. The sample holds many counts of this clonotype. The antigen remains unidentified. CDR1 SEHNR and CDR2 FQNEAQ come from the germline V gene (reference sequence). There are 12 residues in the CDR3. J was trimmed by 12 bases and V by 0 bases; bases with no gene match: 5. The chain employs TRBV7-9 and TRBJ2-7; 7 bases fit TRBD1. This sequence was found in an adult who was a healthcare worker with PCR-confirmed SARS-CoV-2 infection or an uninfected control (not recorded which). Material for sequencing was whole blood. CDR3 bases: TGTGCCAGCAGCTTAGCCCAGGGGGTGCCGTACTTC. Translation gives CASSLAQGVPYF.